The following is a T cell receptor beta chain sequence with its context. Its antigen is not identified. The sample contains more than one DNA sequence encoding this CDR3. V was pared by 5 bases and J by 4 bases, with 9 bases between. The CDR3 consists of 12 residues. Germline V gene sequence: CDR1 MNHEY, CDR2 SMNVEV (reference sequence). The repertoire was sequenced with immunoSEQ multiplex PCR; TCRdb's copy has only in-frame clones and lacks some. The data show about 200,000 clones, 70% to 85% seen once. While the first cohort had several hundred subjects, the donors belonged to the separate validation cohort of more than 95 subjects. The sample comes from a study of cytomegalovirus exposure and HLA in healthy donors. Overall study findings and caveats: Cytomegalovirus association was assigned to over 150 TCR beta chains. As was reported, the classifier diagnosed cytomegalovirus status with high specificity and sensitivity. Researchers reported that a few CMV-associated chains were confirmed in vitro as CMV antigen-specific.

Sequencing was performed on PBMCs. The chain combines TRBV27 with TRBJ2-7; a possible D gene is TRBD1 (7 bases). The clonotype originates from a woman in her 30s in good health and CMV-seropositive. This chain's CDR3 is CASSPGGYEQYF. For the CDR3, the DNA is TGTGCCAGCAGTCCAGGGGGGTACGAGCAGTACTTC.